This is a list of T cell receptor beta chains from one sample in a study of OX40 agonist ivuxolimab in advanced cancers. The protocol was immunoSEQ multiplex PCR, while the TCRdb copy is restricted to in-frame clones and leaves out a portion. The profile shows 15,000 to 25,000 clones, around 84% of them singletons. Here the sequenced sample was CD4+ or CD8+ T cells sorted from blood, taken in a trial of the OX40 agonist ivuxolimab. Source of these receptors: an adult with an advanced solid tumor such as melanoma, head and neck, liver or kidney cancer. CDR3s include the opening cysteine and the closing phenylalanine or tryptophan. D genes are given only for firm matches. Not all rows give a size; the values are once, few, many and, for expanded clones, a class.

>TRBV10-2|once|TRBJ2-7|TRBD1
TGCGCCAGCAGTGTTCAGGGGGCGGGCGAGCAGTACTTC
CASSVQGAGEQYF
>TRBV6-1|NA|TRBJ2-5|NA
TGTGCCAGCAGCAGGTCTGCCGGGGTAGAGACCCAGTACTTC
CASSRSAGVETQYF
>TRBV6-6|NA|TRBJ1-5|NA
TGTGCCAGCAAGATCGACTATAGCAATCAGCCCCAGCATTTT
CASKIDYSNQPQHF
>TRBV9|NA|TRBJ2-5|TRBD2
TGTGCCAGCAGCGTAGCGGGAGGGAAGGAGACCCAGTACTTC
CASSVAGGKETQYF
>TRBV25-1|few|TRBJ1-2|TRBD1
TGTGCCAGCAGTGCGGCAGGGGGCCAATATGGCTACACCTTC
CASSAAGGQYGYTF
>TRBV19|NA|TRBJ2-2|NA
TGTGCCAGTAGCCCAACAGGGAGAAGCACCGGGGAGCTGTTTTTT
CASSPTGRSTGELFF
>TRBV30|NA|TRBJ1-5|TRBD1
TGTGCCTGGTCCTACAGGGGGAATCAGCCCCAGCATTTT
CAWSYRGNQPQHF
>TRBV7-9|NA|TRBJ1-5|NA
TGTGCCAGCAGCCGGAGACAGGATCAGCCCCAGCATTTT
CASSRRQDQPQHF
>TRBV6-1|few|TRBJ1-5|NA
TGTGCCAGCAGTATCCTAGATAGCAATCAGCCCCAGCATTTT
CASSILDSNQPQHF
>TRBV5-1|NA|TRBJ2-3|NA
TGCGCCAGCAGCTTGGGGGTGGGGCCGCACACAGATACGCAGTATTTT
CASSLGVGPHTDTQYF
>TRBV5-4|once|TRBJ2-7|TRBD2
TGTGCCAGCAGCTTGGGACTAGCGGCCGAGCAGTACTTC
CASSLGLAAEQYF
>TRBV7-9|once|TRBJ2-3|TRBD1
TGTGCCAGCAGCTCTGGTTTCTTCCGGGACAGACGCACAGATACGCAGTATTTT
CASSSGFFRDRRTDTQYF
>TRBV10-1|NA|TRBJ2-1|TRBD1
TGCGCCAGCAGTTCCTCGGACAGGGTAGATGAGCAGTTCTTC
CASSSSDRVDEQFF
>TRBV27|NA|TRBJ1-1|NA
TGTGCCAGCAGCACGACACTGAACACTGAAGCTTTCTTT
CASSTTLNTEAFF
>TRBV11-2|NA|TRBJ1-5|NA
TGTGCCAGCAGCTCGACGGGGGGGGGTCAGCCCCAGCATTTT
CASSSTGGGQPQHF
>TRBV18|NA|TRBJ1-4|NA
TGTGCCAGCTCACCCAGGGGTCCTCCTAATGAAAAACTGTTTTTT
CASSPRGPPNEKLFF
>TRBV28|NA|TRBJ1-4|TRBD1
TGTGCCAGCAGTTTAGGGACAGGGCTAGAAAAACTGTTTTTT
CASSLGTGLEKLFF
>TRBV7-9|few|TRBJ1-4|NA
TGTGCCAGCAGTTCCACAGAAAAACTGTTTTTT
CASSSTEKLFF
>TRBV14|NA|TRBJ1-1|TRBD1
TGTGCCAGCAGCCAGCCCCCTTCTGGACAGGGGGCATTAAGAACTGAAGCTTTCTTT
CASSQPPSGQGALRTEAFF
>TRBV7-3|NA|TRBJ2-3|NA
TGTGCCAGCAGTCCCGGCCCAGATACGCAGTATTTT
CASSPGPDTQYF
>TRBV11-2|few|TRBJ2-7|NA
TGTGCCAGCAGCTTAGTTCCATACTCCTACGAGCAGTACTTC
CASSLVPYSYEQYF
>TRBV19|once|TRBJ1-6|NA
TGTGCCAGTAGTATAGATCTGGGTTCACCCCTCCACTTT
CASSIDLGSPLHF
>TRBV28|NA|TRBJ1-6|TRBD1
TGTGCCAGCAGTTTAAACAGGGGTTATAATTCACCCCTCCACTTT
CASSLNRGYNSPLHF
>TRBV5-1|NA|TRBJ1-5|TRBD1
TGCGCCAGCAGCGTGGACGGACAGGCCCGGGGCAATCAGCCCCAGCATTTT
CASSVDGQARGNQPQHF
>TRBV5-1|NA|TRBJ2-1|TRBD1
TGCGCCAGCAGCTTGGCCCAAGGTAGAGGGACAGGGGGGGCCAATGAGCAGTTCTTC
CASSLAQGRGTGGANEQFF
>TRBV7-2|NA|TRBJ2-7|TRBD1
TGTGCCAGCAGCTTTACAGGGGGCTACGAGCAGTACTTC
CASSFTGGYEQYF
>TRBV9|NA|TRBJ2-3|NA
TGTGCCAGCAGCCCAGACGATATTATTCGGGGTACGCAGTATTTT
CASSPDDIIRGTQYF
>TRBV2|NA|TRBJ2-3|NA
TGTGCCAGCAGCGTGTCCGATACGCAGTATTTT
CASSVSDTQYF
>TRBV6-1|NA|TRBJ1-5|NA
TGTGCCAGCCGGACCCGGACAGAACAGCCCCAGCATTTT
CASRTRTEQPQHF
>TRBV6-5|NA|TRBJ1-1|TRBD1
TGTGCCAGCAGTTCGACAGGGGGCCAAGCTTTCTTT
CASSSTGGQAFF
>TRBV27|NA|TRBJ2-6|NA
TGTGCCAGCAGTTTAGGATCTGGGGCCAACGTCCTGACTTTC
CASSLGSGANVLTF
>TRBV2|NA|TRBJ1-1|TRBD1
TGTGCCAGTTCACAGGGGGTGGAAAACACTGAAGCTTTCTTT
CASSQGVENTEAFF
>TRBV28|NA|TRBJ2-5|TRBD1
TGTGCCAGTCTCCCCTTGAGAGGGGGCCATCAAGAGACCCAGTACTTC
CASLPLRGGHQETQYF
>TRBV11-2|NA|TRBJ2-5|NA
TGTGCCAGCAGCTTAGCTGAGACCCAGTACTTC
CASSLAETQYF
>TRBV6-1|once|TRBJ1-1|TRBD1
TGTGCCAGCAGGACAGGGGGCGCGATGAACACTGAAGCTTTCTTT
CASRTGGAMNTEAFF
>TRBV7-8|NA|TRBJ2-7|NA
TGTGCCAGCAGCTTAGGCAGGAGTTCCTACGAGCAGTACTTC
CASSLGRSSYEQYF
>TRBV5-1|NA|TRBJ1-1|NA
TGCGCCAGCAGCTTGGCCCTGGGAGCGAACACTGAAGCTTTCTTT
CASSLALGANTEAFF
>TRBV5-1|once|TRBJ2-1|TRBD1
TGCGCCAGCAGCTTGGGGACAGGCCACAATGAGCAGTTCTTC
CASSLGTGHNEQFF
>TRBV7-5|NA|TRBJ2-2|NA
TGTGCCAGCAGCTTAGCGCCAGGGTGGGACACCGGGGAGCTGTTTTTT
CASSLAPGWDTGELFF
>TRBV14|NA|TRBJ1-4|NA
TGTGCCAGCAGCCAGGATAGGACGGTGTGGAGGAAACTGTTTTTT
CASSQDRTVWRKLFF
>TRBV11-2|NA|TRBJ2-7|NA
TGTGCCAGCAGCTTAGAGGGCCCGAGCGAGCAGTACTTC
CASSLEGPSEQYF
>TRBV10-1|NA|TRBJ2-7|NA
TGCGCCAGTCGGATAAGGAAAGGGGACGAGCAGTACTTC
CASRIRKGDEQYF
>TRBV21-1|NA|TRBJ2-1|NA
TGTGCCGGAAGACTAGCGGGTGGGTGCTACAATGAGCAGTTCTTC
CAGRLAGGCYNEQFF
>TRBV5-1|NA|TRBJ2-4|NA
TGCGCCAGCAGCTTGTTGTCCACGGAGGGGCTAGCCAAAAACATTCAGTACTTC
CASSLLSTEGLAKNIQYF
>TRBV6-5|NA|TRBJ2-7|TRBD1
TGTGCCAGCACAAGGACAGGGGGGGGCGAGCAGTACTTC
CASTRTGGGEQYF
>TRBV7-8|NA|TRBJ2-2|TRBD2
TGTGCCAGCAGCCCCAGGGTAGCGGGGGTTAACACCGGGGAGCTGTTTTTT
CASSPRVAGVNTGELFF